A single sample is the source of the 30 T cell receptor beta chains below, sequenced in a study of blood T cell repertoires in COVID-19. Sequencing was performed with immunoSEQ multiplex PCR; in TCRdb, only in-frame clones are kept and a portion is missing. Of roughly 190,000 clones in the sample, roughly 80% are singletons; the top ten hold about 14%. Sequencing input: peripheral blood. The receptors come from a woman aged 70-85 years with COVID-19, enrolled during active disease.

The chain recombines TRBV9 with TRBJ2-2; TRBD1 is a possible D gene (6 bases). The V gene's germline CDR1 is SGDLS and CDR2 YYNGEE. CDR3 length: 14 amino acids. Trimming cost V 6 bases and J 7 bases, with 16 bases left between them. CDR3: CASNPTGTGGELFF. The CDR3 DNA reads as TGTGCCAGCAACCCCACAGGGACGGGCGGGGAGCTGTTTTTT.

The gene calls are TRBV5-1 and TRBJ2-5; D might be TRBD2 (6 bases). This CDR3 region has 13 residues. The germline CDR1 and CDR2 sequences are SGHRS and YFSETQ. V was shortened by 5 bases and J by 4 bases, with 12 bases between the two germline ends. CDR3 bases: TGCGCCAGCAGAGGGGAGGTGGGAGAGACCCAGTACTTC. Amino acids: CASRGEVGETQYF. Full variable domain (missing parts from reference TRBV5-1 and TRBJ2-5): KAGVTQTPRYLIKTRGQQVTLSCSPISGHRSVSWYQQTPGQGLQFLFEYFSETQRNKGNFPGRFSGRQFSNSRSEMNVSTLELGDSALYLCASRGEVGETQYFGPGTRLLVL.

This CDR3 reads CASSLGAGGAFF. Here the CDR3 DNA reads TGTGCCAGCAGCTTAGGGGCAGGGGGAGCTTTCTTT. The genes are TRBV7-2 and TRBJ1-1, with 7 bases fitting TRBD1. The CDR3 contains 12 residues. The V gene end was trimmed by 1 base and the J gene end by 10 bases; junction bases not matched to a gene: 3. The germline CDR1 and CDR2 sequences are SGHTA and FQGNSA. Drawing the rest from reference TRBV7-2 and TRBJ1-1, the complete variable domain is GAGVSQSPSNKVTEKGKDVELRCDPISGHTALYWYRQSLGQGLEFLIYFQGNSAPDKSGLPSDRFSAERTGGSVSTLTIQRTQQEDSAVYLCASSLGAGGAFFGQGTRLTVV.

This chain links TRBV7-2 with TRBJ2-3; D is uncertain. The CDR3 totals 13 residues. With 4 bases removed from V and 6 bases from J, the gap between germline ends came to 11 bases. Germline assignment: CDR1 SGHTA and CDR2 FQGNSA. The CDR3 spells CASSSQMRDTQYF. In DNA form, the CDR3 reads TGTGCCAGCAGCTCCCAGATGCGGGATACGCAGTATTTT.

The CDR3 DNA follows: TGTGCCAGTAGTGACTTTCTAGCGGGATCCGGGGAGCTGTTTTTT. It is translated as CASSDFLAGSGELFF. This sequence joins TRBV19 and TRBJ2-2; 9 bases agree with TRBD2. This CDR3 is built from 15 residues. J gave up 6 bases and V 5 bases, and 7 bases lay outside the gene matches. In germline, CDR1 is LNHDA, CDR2 SQIVND (reference sequence).

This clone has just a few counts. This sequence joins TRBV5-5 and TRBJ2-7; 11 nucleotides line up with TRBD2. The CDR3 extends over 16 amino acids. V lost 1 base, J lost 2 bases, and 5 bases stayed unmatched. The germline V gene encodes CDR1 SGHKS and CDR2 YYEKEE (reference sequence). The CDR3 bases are TGTGCCAGCAGCTTGCGGGGGACTAGCGGCCCCTACGAGCAGTACTTC. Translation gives CASSLRGTSGPYEQYF. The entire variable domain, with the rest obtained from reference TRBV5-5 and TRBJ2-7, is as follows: DAGVTQSPTHLIKTRGQQVTLRCSPISGHKSVSWYQQVLGQGPQFIFQYYEKEERGRGNFPDRFSARQFPNYSSELNVNALLLGDSALYLCASSLRGTSGPYEQYFGPGTRLTVT.

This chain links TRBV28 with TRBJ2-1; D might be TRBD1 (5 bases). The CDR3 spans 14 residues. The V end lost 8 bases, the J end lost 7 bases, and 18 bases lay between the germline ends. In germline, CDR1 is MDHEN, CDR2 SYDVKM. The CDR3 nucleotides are TGTGCCAGCTCATACCCCAAGGGGCGGAATGAGCAGTTCTTC. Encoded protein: CASSYPKGRNEQFF.

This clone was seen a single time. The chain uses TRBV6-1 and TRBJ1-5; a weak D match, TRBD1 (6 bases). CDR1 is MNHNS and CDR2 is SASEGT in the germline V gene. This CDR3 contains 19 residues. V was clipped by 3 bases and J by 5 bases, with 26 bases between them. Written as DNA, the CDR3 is TGTGCCAGCAGTGAGTGGCCGGGTCAGGGGCGACCAGTTGATCAGCCCCAGCATTTT. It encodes CASSEWPGQGRPVDQPQHF.

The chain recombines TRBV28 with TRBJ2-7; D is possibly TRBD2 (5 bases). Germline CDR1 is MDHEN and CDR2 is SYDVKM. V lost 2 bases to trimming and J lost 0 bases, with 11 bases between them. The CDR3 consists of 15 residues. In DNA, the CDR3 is TGTGCCAGCAGTTTAGGTGGGAGCCCCTCCTACGAGCAGTACTTC. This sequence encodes CASSLGGSPSYEQYF.

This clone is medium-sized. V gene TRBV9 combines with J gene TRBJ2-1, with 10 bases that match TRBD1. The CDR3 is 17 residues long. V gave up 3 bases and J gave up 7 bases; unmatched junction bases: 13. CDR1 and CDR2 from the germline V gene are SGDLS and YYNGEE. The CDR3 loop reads CASSGAFDGTGVNEQFF. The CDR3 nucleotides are TGTGCCAGCAGCGGGGCATTTGATGGGACAGGGGTGAATGAGCAGTTCTTC.

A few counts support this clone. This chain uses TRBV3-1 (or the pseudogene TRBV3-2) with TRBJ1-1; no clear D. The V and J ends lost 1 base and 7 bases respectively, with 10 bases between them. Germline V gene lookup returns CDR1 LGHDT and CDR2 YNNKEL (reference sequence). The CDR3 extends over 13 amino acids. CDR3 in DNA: TGTGCCAGCAGCCAAGGGAGTTTCGGTGAAGCTTTCTTT. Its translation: CASSQGSFGEAFF.

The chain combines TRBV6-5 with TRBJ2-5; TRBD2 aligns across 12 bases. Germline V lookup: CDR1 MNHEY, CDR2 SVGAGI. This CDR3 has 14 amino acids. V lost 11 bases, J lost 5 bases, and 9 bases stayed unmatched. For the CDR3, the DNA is TGTGCCGGGGGACTAGCGGGTTCCGGGGAGACCCAGTACTTC. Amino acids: CAGGLAGSGETQYF.

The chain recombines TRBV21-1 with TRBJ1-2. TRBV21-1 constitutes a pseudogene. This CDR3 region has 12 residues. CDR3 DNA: TGTGCCGCGGCTCCCCATCCCCATGGCTACACCTTC. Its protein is CAAAPHPHGYTF.

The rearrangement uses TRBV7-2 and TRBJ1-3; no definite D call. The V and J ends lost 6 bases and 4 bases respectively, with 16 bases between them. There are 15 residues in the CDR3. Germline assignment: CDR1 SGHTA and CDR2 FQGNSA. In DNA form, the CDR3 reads TGTGCCAGCAGGCCTCAGTCAGGCGTCGGAAACACCATATATTTT. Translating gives CASRPQSGVGNTIYF.

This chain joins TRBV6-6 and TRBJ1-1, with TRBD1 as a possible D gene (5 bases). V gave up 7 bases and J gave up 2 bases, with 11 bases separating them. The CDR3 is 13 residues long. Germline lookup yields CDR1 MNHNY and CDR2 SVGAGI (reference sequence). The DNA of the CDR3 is TGTGCCAGCATTTTAACAGGAAACACTGAAGCTTTCTTT. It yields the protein CASILTGNTEAFF.

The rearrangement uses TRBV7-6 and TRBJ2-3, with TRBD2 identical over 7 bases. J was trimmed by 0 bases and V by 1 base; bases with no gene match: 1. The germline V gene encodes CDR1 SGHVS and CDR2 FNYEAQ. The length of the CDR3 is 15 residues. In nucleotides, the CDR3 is TGTGCCAGCAGCTTAGACGGGGGGAGCACAGATACGCAGTATTTT. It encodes CASSLDGGSTDTQYF. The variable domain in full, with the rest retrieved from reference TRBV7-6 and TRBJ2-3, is GAGVSQSPRYKVTKRGQDVALRCDPISGHVSLYWYRQALGQGPEFLTYFNYEAQQDKSGLPNDRFSAERPEGSISTLTIQRTEQRDSAMYRCASSLDGGSTDTQYFGPGTRLTVL.

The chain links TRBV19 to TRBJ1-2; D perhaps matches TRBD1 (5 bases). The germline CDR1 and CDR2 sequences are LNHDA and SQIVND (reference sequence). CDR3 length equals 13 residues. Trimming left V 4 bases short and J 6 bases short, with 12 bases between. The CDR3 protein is CASSKEGKNGYTF. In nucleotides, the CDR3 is TGTGCCAGTAGTAAGGAGGGGAAAAATGGCTACACCTTC.

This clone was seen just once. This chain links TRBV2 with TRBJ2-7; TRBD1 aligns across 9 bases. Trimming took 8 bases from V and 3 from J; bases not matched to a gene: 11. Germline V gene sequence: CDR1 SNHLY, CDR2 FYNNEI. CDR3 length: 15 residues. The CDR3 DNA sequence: TGTGCCAGCTGGGACAGGGCTGGCTTCAACTACGAGCAGTACGTC. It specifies CASWDRAGFNYEQYV.

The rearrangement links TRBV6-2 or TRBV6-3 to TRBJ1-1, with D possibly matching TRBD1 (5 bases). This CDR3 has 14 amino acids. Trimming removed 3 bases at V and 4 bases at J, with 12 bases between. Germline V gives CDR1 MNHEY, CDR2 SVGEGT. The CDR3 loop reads CASSYHTGSTEAFF. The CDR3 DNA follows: TGTGCCAGCAGTTATCACACAGGTTCCACTGAAGCTTTCTTT.

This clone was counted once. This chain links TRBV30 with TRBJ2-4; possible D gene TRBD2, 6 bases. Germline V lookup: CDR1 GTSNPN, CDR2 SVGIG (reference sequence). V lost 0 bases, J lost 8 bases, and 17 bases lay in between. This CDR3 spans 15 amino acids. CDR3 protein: CAWSVRREAPDIQYF. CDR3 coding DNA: TGTGCCTGGAGTGTACGCAGGGAGGCGCCCGACATTCAGTACTTC.

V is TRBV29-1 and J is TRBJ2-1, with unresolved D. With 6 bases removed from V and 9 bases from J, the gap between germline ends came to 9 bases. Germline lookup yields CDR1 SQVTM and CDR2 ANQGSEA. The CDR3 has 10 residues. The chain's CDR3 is CSVLRGEQFF. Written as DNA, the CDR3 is TGCAGCGTCCTAAGAGGTGAGCAGTTCTTC.

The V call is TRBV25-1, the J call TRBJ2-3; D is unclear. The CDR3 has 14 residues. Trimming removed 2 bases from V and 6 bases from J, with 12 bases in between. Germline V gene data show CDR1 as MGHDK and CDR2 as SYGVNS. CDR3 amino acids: CASSEGPALDTQYF. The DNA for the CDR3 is TGTGCCAGCAGTGAAGGGCCAGCCCTTGATACGCAGTATTTT.

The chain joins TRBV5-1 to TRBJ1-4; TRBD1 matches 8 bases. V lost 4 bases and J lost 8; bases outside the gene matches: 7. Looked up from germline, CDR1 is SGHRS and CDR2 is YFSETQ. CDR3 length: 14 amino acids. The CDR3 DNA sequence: TGCGCCAGCAGCCCAGGACAGGGTGGCGAAAAACTGTTTTTT. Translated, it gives CASSPGQGGEKLFF.

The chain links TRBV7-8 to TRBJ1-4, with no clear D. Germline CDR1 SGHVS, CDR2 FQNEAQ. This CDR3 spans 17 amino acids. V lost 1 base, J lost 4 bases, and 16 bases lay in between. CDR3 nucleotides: TGTGCCAGCAGCTTAGGGAGGGTTACCCGGGTTAATGAAAAACTGTTTTTT. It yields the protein CASSLGRVTRVNEKLFF.

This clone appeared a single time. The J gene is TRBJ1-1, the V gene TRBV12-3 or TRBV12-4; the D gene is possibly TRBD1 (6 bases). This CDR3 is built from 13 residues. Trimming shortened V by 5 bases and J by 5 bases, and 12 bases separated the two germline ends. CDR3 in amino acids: CASSPTGSTEAFF. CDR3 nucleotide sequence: TGTGCCAGCAGTCCAACAGGGAGTACTGAAGCTTTCTTT.

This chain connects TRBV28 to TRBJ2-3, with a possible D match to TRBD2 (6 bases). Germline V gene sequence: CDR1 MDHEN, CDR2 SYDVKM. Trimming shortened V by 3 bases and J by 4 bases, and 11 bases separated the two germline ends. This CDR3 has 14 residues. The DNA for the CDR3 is TGTGCCAGCAGTTTCGCGGGGCGCTCAGATACGCAGTATTTT. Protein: CASSFAGRSDTQYF.

The CDR3 nucleotides read TGTGCCAGCGGGCAGGGGGCCCTCAACACCGGGGAGCTGTTTTTT. Translating it yields CASGQGALNTGELFF. V usage is TRBV19 and J usage is TRBJ2-2, with TRBD1 matching over 8 bases. CDR3 length equals 15 residues. The germline CDR1 and CDR2 sequences are LNHDA and SQIVND (reference sequence). V trimming: 9 bases; J trimming: 2 bases; junction bases outside the gene matches: 8.

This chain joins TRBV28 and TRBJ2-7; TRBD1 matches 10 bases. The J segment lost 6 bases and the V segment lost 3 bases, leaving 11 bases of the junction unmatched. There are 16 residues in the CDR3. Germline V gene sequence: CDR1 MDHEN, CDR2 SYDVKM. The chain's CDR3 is CASSFPKPGQGSEQYF. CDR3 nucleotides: TGTGCCAGCAGTTTTCCAAAACCGGGACAGGGGTCCGAGCAGTACTTC.

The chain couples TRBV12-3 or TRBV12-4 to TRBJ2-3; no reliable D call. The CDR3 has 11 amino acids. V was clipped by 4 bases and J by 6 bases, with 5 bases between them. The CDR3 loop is CASSWRDTQYF. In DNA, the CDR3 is TGTGCCAGCAGTTGGCGGGATACGCAGTATTTT.

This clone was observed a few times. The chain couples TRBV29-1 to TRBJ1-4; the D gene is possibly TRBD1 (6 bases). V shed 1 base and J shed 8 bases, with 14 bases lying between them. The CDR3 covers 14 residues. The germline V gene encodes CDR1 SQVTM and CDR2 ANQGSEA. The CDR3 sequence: CSVEVRGAQEKLFF. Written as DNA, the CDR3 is TGCAGCGTTGAAGTGCGGGGGGCGCAGGAAAAACTGTTTTTT.